This TCR beta chain stems from a study of T cell responses to AZD1222 COVID-19 vaccine. Study as a whole: The analysis combined second doses at about 4 or about 12 weeks.

The junction had 5 bases not matched to a gene; V was cut back by 0 bases and J by 4 bases. The CDR3 consists of 16 residues. Germline-derived CDR1 and CDR2 are LGHDT and YNNKEL (reference sequence). Study findings and constraints: Donors were chiefly white British, with a greater number of females, and clonal diversity was perhaps underestimated. Increases in Spike-specific TCR breadth and depth were seen after two AZD1222 doses.

This clone occurred once. The antigen remains unidentified. Only in-frame clones appear in the TCRdb table, and some are missing; sequencing was by immunoSEQ multiplex PCR. The table lists under 140,000 clones, around nine tenths of them singletons. This clonotype originated in an adult in good health. Sequenced here: peripheral blood, sampled on day 0 of AZD1222 vaccination. J is TRBJ2-1 and V is TRBV3-1 (or the pseudogene TRBV3-2); 8 nucleotides line up with TRBD2. CDR3 region: CASSQDVTSGYNEQFF. The CDR3 bases are TGTGCCAGCAGCCAAGATGTAACTAGCGGATACAATGAGCAGTTCTTC.